Following are 24 T cell receptor delta chains from one sample sequenced in a study of gamma-delta chains in newborns, infants, children. With CATT, TCRdb re-called clones from the reads. The sample shows thousands of delta-chain clones, around 1.6% of them seen only once. What was sequenced was blood. The receptors come from a child who was a newborn, infant or young child, either healthy, febrile or measles-vaccinated (not recorded which).

This clone has just a few counts. TCRdb's entry gives the protein of a much larger clone, which mismatches this DNA's translation at residue 5, likely from a read error; the protein reported here is translated from the DNA. The V and J genes are TRDV2 and TRDJ3; 7 positions agree with TRDD3. V was pared by 3 bases and J by 2 bases, with 6 bases of the junction left unmatched. Germline CDR1 is GEAIGNYY and CDR2 is EKD. The CDR3 has 17 residues. The CDR3 bases are TGTGCCTGTGACGCCGTAGGGGATACCTGGGACACCCGACAGATGTTTTTC. Translation gives CACDAVGDTWDTRQMFF.

Judged by abundance, this clone is medium-sized (0.01 to 0.1%). This sequence joins TRDV1 and TRDJ1, with 8 bases identical to TRDD3. V trimming: 0 bases; J trimming: 0 bases; junction bases outside the gene matches: 18. CDR3 length: 21 amino acids. Germline assignment: CDR1 TSWWSYY and CDR2 QGS. Here the CDR3 reads CALGELPKYWGYDLYTDKLIF. The CDR3 nucleotides are TGTGCTCTTGGGGAACTCCCCAAATACTGGGGGTACGACTTGTACACCGATAAACTCATCTTT.

This clone has more than one count but fewer than ten. TCRdb's entry gives the protein of a much larger clone, which mismatches this DNA's translation at residue 4, likely from a read error; the protein reported here is translated from the DNA. The chain combines TRDV2 with TRDJ1; 7 nucleotides align to TRDD3. Germline CDR1 GEAIGNYY, CDR2 EKD. Germline trimming cut 5 bases from V and 0 bases from J; bases unmatched to any gene: 20. This CDR3 has 19 residues. The CDR3 nucleotides read TGTGCCTGTGGCACAAAGAACTCACTGGGGAGCGAGTACACCGATAAACTCATCTTT. This translates into CACGTKNSLGSEYTDKLIF.

On this clone: TCRdb's protein for this DNA is that of a much larger clone and differs from the translation at residue 8, likely a read error; the protein shown is the DNA translation. This rearrangement joins TRDV1 to TRDJ1; 10 bases match TRDD3. Germline V CDR1 and CDR2: TSWWSYY, QGS. The CDR3 length is 20 residues. Trimming cost V 0 bases and J 0 bases; bases outside gene matches: 13. The CDR3 coding sequence is TGTGCTCTTGGGGAACTGCCACAGGGCTGGGGGATAGCCTACACCGATAAACTCATCTTT. Translating it yields CALGELPQGWGIAYTDKLIF.

This clone is termed medium-sized (0.01 to 0.1%). The V gene is TRDV2, the J gene TRDJ1; TRDD3 aligns across 12 bases. Germline-derived CDR1 and CDR2 are GEAIGNYY and EKD. The J segment lost 2 bases and the V segment lost 2 bases, leaving 8 bases of the junction unmatched. The CDR3 spans 17 residues. DNA for the CDR3: TGTGCCTGTGACAGAGGCTGGGGGATACGCGAGACCGATAAACTCATCTTT. Translated, it gives CACDRGWGIRETDKLIF.

As concerns this clone: A read error likely explains why the TCRdb protein, taken from a much larger clone, differs from this DNA's translation at residue 18; the protein shown is translated from the DNA. Other DNA sequences in this sample translate to the same CDR3. This chain uses TRDV1 with TRDJ1, with TRDD3 identical over 10 bases. This CDR3 comprises 20 residues. CDR1 is TSWWSYY and CDR2 is QGS in the germline V gene. The CDR3 here is CALGELPRGWGIAYTDKPIF. DNA for the CDR3: TGTGCTCTTGGGGAACTGCCACGGGGCTGGGGGATAGCCTACACCGATAAACCCATCTTT.

The chain has TRDV1 and TRDJ2; no reliable D call. V lost 3 bases and J 0 bases, leaving 20 bases between the germline ends. This CDR3 contains 19 residues. Germline V gene sequence: CDR1 TSWWSYY, CDR2 QGS. The CDR3 here is CALGDYLRPQDTLTAQLFF. The CDR3 DNA follows: TGTGCTCTTGGGGACTACCTTAGGCCCCAAGACACTTTGACAGCACAACTCTTCTTT.

In its sample, this clone was seen a few times. TCRdb has a much larger clone's protein, which differs at residue 9 from the translation of this DNA, likely because of a read error; what is shown is the protein translated from the DNA. V usage is TRDV2 and J usage is TRDJ3; TRDD3 matches 8 bases. The trim removed 2 bases at V and 0 bases at J, leaving 8 bases unmatched. Germline CDR1 reads GEAIGNYY; CDR2 reads EKD. The CDR3 contains 19 residues. This CDR3 reads CACDKILGGSSWDTRQMFF. CDR3 DNA sequence: TGTGCCTGTGACAAAATACTGGGGGGTAGCTCCTGGGACACCCGACAGATGTTTTTC.

This clone was seen more than once but under ten times. TCRdb records a much larger clone's protein for this DNA, with a difference at residue 5 that likely arises from a read error; the protein given is the translation of the DNA. The chain couples TRDV2 to TRDJ1, with 10 positions matching TRDD3. The germline gives CDR1 GEAIGNYY, CDR2 EKD. J was trimmed by 3 bases and V by 3 bases; bases with no gene match: 12. The CDR3 length is 17 residues. CDR3 nucleotide sequence: TGTGCCTGTGACGCCGCGGGGGGGATACGTTCCGCCGATAAACTCATCTTT. Its protein product is CACDAAGGIRSADKLIF.

By share, this clone counts as medium-sized. The sample holds other DNA sequences that translate to the same CDR3. V is TRDV1 and J is TRDJ2, with 9 bases aligning to TRDD3. The CDR3 consists of 17 residues. Germline-derived CDR1 and CDR2 are TSWWSYY and QGS. Trimming removed 0 bases from V and 5 bases from J; junction bases left unmatched: 7. For the CDR3, the DNA is TGTGCTCTTGGGGAACTCGGCCTGGGGGATTACACAGCACAACTCTTCTTT. Translating it yields CALGELGLGDYTAQLFF.

V is TRDV1 and J is TRDJ1; TRDD2 is a possible D gene (6 bases). The CDR3 contains 20 residues. CDR1 and CDR2 (germline): TSWWSYY, QGS. The V and J ends lost 9 bases and 3 bases respectively, with 35 bases between them. The CDR3 nucleotides read TGTGCTCTCCGACTCCTTCCCCCCGTACAGGGAGGAGAAAATGCCGATAAACTCATCTTT. It translates to CALRLLPPVQGGENADKLIF.

This clone is medium-sized in the sample. The same CDR3 also results from other DNA sequences found in this sample. The chain is built from TRDV2 and TRDJ3, with no clear D. Trimming removed 3 bases at V and 0 bases at J, with 17 bases between. The CDR3 covers 19 residues. Germline V gene data show CDR1 as GEAIGNYY and CDR2 as EKD. The CDR3 sequence: CACDPIERTYSWDTRQMFF. Written as DNA, the CDR3 is TGTGCCTGTGACCCCATCGAGAGGACATACTCCTGGGACACCCGACAGATGTTTTTC.

This clone occurred a few times. The protein recorded in TCRdb matches a much larger clone and deviates from this DNA's translation at residue 5, suggesting a read error; the protein here is obtained by translating the DNA. The chain couples TRDV2 to TRDJ3, with 7 bases lining up with TRDD3. The CDR3 runs to 18 residues. Germline V gene data show CDR1 as GEAIGNYY and CDR2 as EKD. J gave up 2 bases and V 3 bases, and 9 bases lay outside the gene matches. This CDR3 reads CACDAGGYGPWDTRQMFF. CDR3 DNA: TGTGCCTGTGACGCCGGTGGATACGGGCCCTGGGACACCCGACAGATGTTTTTC.

A few counts support this clone. This rearrangement joins TRDV1 to TRDJ1, with D maybe TRDD3 (10 bases). Germline-derived CDR1 and CDR2 are TSWWSYY and QGS. Trimming left V 1 base short and J 3 bases short, with 27 bases between. The CDR3 runs 20 residues. This CDR3 is CALGEPFLRLPGDTSDKLIF. The CDR3 DNA sequence: TGTGCTCTTGGGGAACCCTTCCTACGGTTACCGGGGGATACGTCCGATAAACTCATCTTT.

This clone counts as medium-sized. Other DNA sequences of this sample code for an identical CDR3. CDR3 amino acids: CALGELDLPLGGYTAYTDKLIF. CDR3 nucleotide sequence: TGTGCTCTTGGGGAACTAGACCTTCCCCTCGGGGGATACACTGCGTACACCGATAAACTCATCTTT. V is TRDV1 and J is TRDJ1, with 9 bases fitting TRDD3. The CDR3 runs to 22 residues. The V gene end was trimmed by 0 bases and the J gene end by 0 bases; junction bases not matched to a gene: 20. CDR1 TSWWSYY and CDR2 QGS come from the germline V gene.

Details on this clone: Translating this DNA gives a protein that differs at residue 11 from the TCRdb one, which belongs to a much larger clone; a read error is likely, and the protein shown is this translation. The V call is TRDV2, the J call TRDJ1; 7 nucleotides line up with TRDD3. V lost 0 bases and J lost 0; bases outside the gene matches: 6. The CDR3 consists of 16 residues. CDR1 is GEAIGNYY and CDR2 is EKD in the germline V gene. Written as DNA, the CDR3 is TGTGCCTGTGACACCCGAACAGGGGGATACACCGATAAACTCATCTTT. Amino acid sequence: CACDTRTGGYTDKLIF.

This clone is medium-sized in the sample. This rearrangement joins TRDV1 to TRDJ1; 8 positions match TRDD3. The CDR3 is 20 residues long. V was clipped by 1 base and J by 0 bases; unmatched bases: 16. Germline V gene data show CDR1 as TSWWSYY and CDR2 as QGS. Here the CDR3 reads CALGERRGVYWGLYTDKLIF. CDR3 bases: TGTGCTCTTGGGGAACGTCGAGGCGTTTACTGGGGGTTGTACACCGATAAACTCATCTTT.

The J segment is TRDJ1; no V gene was assigned; the table's D call, TRDD3, was not checked against the DNA. This CDR3 comprises 25 residues. CDR3 amino acids: CALGKLGLPTLLGDTGDRYTDKLIF. The DNA of the CDR3 is TGTGCTCTTGGGAAACTAGGTCTTCCTACCCTACTGGGGGATACCGGGGACCGATACACCGATAAACTCATCTTT.

This clone is judged medium-sized. The identical CDR3 is also encoded by other nucleotide sequences in the sample. The V call is TRDV1, the J call TRDJ1; maybe TRDD3 (5 bases). V was trimmed by 5 bases and J by 3 bases, leaving 13 bases between them. The germline V gene has CDR1 TSWWSYY and CDR2 QGS. CDR3 size: 14 residues. CDR3 sequence: CALGNSLYADKLIF. The CDR3, as DNA: TGTGCTCTTGGGAACTCCCTATACGCCGATAAACTCATCTTT.

In regard to this clone: The sample holds other DNA sequences that translate to the same CDR3. The chain carries TRDV1 and TRDJ1; 12 bases fit TRDD3. Germline CDR1 and CDR2: TSWWSYY and QGS. V was clipped by 0 bases and J by 3 bases; unmatched bases: 20. The CDR3 runs 22 residues. The DNA for the CDR3 is TGTGCTCTTGGGGAACTAGGGATCCCCGTGACGACTGGGGGATACATGGCCGATAAACTCATCTTT. Translation gives CALGELGIPVTTGGYMADKLIF.

This clone turned up a few times. The junction departs from germline at one end; a sequencing error may be responsible. The chain links TRDV2 to TRDJ2; 11 bases match TRDD3. Germline V lookup: CDR1 GEAIGNYY, CDR2 EKD. This CDR3 region has 19 residues. The chain's CDR3 is CACGRLWGIRRNLTARLFF. The DNA for the CDR3 is TGTGCCTGTGGCAGGCTATGGGGGATACGCAGAAATTTGACAGCACGACTCTTCTTT.

V gene TRDV1 combines with J gene TRDJ1, with 9 nucleotides matching TRDD3. Per germline, CDR1 TSWWSYY and CDR2 QGS. V lost 0 bases to trimming and J lost 9 bases; unmatched junction nucleotides: 14. CDR3 length equals 17 residues. CDR3 bases: TGTGCTCTTGGGGAACTATACCTGACTGGGGATACGAGGCAACTCATCTTT. Translated, it gives CALGELYLTGDTRQLIF.

This clone was observed a handful of times. This sequence may be a read error, since a much larger clone differs from it by one base. The identical CDR3 is also encoded by other nucleotide sequences in the sample. This sequence joins TRDV1 and TRDJ1, with TRDD3 identical over 12 bases. CDR1 TSWWSYY and CDR2 QGS come from the germline V gene. V was clipped by 3 bases and J by 2 bases; unmatched bases: 19. The CDR3 is 21 amino acids. The CDR3 region has the DNA TGTGCTCTTGGGGAGCATTCCCACCCCTTCACTGGGGGATACCGGACCGATAAACTCATCTTT. This sequence encodes CALGEHSHPFTGGYRTDKLIF.

This clone was picked up a small number of times. TCRdb shows a much larger clone's protein in place of this DNA's translation, and the two differ at residue 11, likely through a read error; the protein shown is translated from the DNA. This chain joins TRDV2 and TRDJ2; TRDD3 matches 8 bases. Per germline, CDR1 GEAIGNYY and CDR2 EKD. This CDR3 region has 14 residues. The CDR3 bases are TGTGCCTGTGACACCTGGGGGATGACAGCACGACTCTTCTTT. Translation: CACDTWGMTARLFF.